These 11 T cell receptor beta chains were sequenced from one sample in a study of spatial heterogeneity in lung cancer (dated by TCRdb to about 2019). The method behind the library was 5' RACE. Data came from a NextSeq 500. TCRdb reprocessing: public reads trimmed at Q25 with fastp, clones called with MiXCR, in-frame beta chains kept. Records with the same CDR3 protein are collapsed into one entry carrying the most frequent genes and DNA. This sample holds 8,700 or so distinct CDR3 sequences; 13% to 15% were observed only once. Around 15% of the sample goes to the ten largest clones. These TCRs are of unknown antigen specificity. The study at large found these results: The number of expanded intratumoral alpha and beta TCRs correlated with the tumor nonsynonymous mutation count.

The time point label corresponds to: sample taken at primary tumor resection. This specimen was lung tumor tissue, taken at surgery. These receptors were obtained from a male donor with early-stage non-small cell lung cancer.

This clonotype has at least ten counts. The library was prepared for alpha chains; this beta chain is a stray read, so its frequency means little. This chain joins TRBV14 and TRBJ1-1; 7 bases fit TRBD1. Germline CDR1 and CDR2: SGHDN and FVKESK. There are 16 residues in the CDR3. J lost 6 bases, V lost 6 bases, and 16 bases had no gene match. For the CDR3, the DNA is TGTGCCAGCAGGGGCCCGGGACAGATAGGGACCCCTGAAGCTTTCTTT. Translation gives CASRGPGQIGTPEAFF.

This clonotype was detected many times. This beta chain was picked up by a library intended for alpha chains and is off target, so its count carries little meaning. V and J are TRBV5-4 and TRBJ2-1; 10 bases line up with TRBD2. CDR3 length: 15 residues. Trimming cost V 0 bases and J 8 bases; bases outside gene matches: 5. Germline lookup yields CDR1 SGHNT and CDR2 YYREEE (reference sequence). The DNA for the CDR3 is TGTGCCAGCAGCTTGGGTCTAGCGGGAGTAGATGAGCAGTTCTTC. Translation gives CASSLGLAGVDEQFF.

This clonotype was observed once. This beta chain slipped into a library made for alpha chains as a stray read, so its size is not meaningful. This rearrangement joins TRBV29-1 to TRBJ2-7, with D possibly being TRBD1 (6 bases). CDR1 is SQVTM, CDR2 ANQGSEA, per germline. Trimming removed 5 bases at V and 5 bases at J, with 16 bases between. This CDR3 has 13 residues. The CDR3 is CSVRTGMSNEQYF. In nucleotides, the CDR3 is TGCAGCGTTCGTACAGGGATGTCCAACGAGCAGTACTTC.

This clonotype was seen at least ten times. The size of this beta chain means little, since it is a stray read in a library made for alpha chains. J is TRBJ2-3 and V is TRBV7-9, with a weak D call TRBD1 (6 bases). The CDR3 spans 14 residues. The V end lost 1 base, the J end lost 5 bases, and 10 bases lay between the germline ends. Germline CDR1 and CDR2: SEHNR and FQNEAQ (reference sequence). This CDR3 reads CASSLGTQGDTQYF. For the CDR3, the DNA is TGTGCCAGCAGCTTAGGAACACAGGGAGATACGCAGTATTTT.

This clonotype appeared a few times. As an off-target read in a library built for alpha chains, this beta chain has a frequency of little significance. The chain is built from TRBV27 and TRBJ2-7, with 9 bases lining up with TRBD1. Trimming at V came to 8 bases and at J to 4 bases, leaving 9 bases not matched to a gene. CDR3 length: 14 residues. Germline V gene lookup returns CDR1 MNHEY and CDR2 SMNVEV (reference sequence). Here the CDR3 reads CASSQIQGAYEQYF. The CDR3 nucleotides read TGTGCCAGCTCTCAGATACAGGGGGCTTACGAGCAGTACTTC.

This clonotype showed up many times. The library was designed around alpha chains, so this beta chain is a stray read whose abundance carries little weight. The rearrangement links TRBV7-2 to TRBJ1-3; D gene ambiguous. CDR3 size: 15 residues. The germline gives CDR1 SGHTA, CDR2 FQGNSA. V lost 2 bases, J lost 2 bases, and 10 bases lay in between. The CDR3 loop is CASSLKGPPGNTIYF. DNA for the CDR3: TGTGCCAGCAGCTTAAAAGGGCCCCCTGGAAACACCATATATTTT.

This clonotype is medium-sized. This beta chain is an off-target read within a library intended for alpha chains, so its frequency means little. The chain carries TRBV29-1 and TRBJ2-7; D perhaps matches TRBD1 (5 bases). V was shortened by 2 bases and J by 3 bases, with 11 bases between the two germline ends. The CDR3 extends over 13 amino acids. Germline V gene lookup returns CDR1 SQVTM and CDR2 ANQGSEA. The DNA for the CDR3 is TGCAGCGTTGAACAGGGTAATCTCTACGAGCAGTACTTC. Translated: CSVEQGNLYEQYF.

This clonotype was seen repeatedly, ten times or more. The size of this beta chain means little, since it is a stray read in a library made for alpha chains. The J gene is TRBJ2-7, the V gene TRBV6-5, with D unclear. This CDR3 comprises 13 residues. Germline V gene sequence: CDR1 MNHEY, CDR2 SVGAGI. Trimming stripped 0 bases from V and 4 bases from J, with 7 bases between. CDR3 nucleotide sequence: TGTGCCAGCAGTTACTCACGACTTTACGAGCAGTACTTC. Amino acid sequence: CASSYSRLYEQYF.

Ten or more counts support this clonotype. For a library built for alpha chains, this beta chain is a stray read; little rests on its size. V is TRBV5-1 and J is TRBJ2-7, with D unclear. Germline CDR1 SGHRS, CDR2 YFSETQ. The V gene lost 7 bases and the J gene lost 2 bases, with 7 bases spanning the gap. This CDR3 has 11 amino acids. CDR3 region: CASGDTYEQYF. The CDR3 DNA reads TGCGCCAGCGGGGATACCTACGAGCAGTACTTC.

This clonotype was seen ten or more times. Since the library was made to target alpha chains, this beta chain is a stray read and its abundance is not meaningful. The CDR3 sequence is CASSLETGEQFF. CDR3 DNA: TGTGCCAGCAGTTTAGAAACCGGTGAGCAGTTCTTC. The chain has TRBV2 and TRBJ2-1; D uncertain. The germline CDR1 and CDR2 sequences are SNHLY and FYNNEI. The CDR3 runs to 12 residues. Trimming pared 5 bases from V and 9 bases from J, leaving 11 bases between. Together with reference TRBV2 and TRBJ2-1, the CDR3 gives the full variable domain: EPEVTQTPSHQVTQMGQEVILRCVPISNHLYFYWYRQILGQKVEFLVSFYNNEISEKSEIFDDQFSVERPDGSNFTLKIRSTKLEDSAMYFCASSLETGEQFFGPGTRLTVL.

This clonotype was recorded many times. With the library built for alpha chains, this beta chain is off target and its frequency is not meaningful. The chain couples TRBV5-1 to TRBJ1-1; D ambiguous. The V end lost 5 bases, the J end lost 6 bases, and 17 bases lay between the germline ends. Germline assignment: CDR1 SGHRS and CDR2 YFSETQ. The CDR3 length is 14 residues. CDR3 nucleotide sequence: TGCGCCAGCAGGGACGGGGAGGTGGGCCCTGAAGCTTTCTTT. It translates to CASRDGEVGPEAFF.